These 29 T cell receptor beta chains were sequenced from one sample in a study of blood T cells in healthy people across ages. Primed by a sample-barcoded 5' primer and a J-beta primer mix, a second PCR proceeded for roughly 6 to 12 cycles. TCRdb independently ran MiXCR on the 5' RACE reads; one entry per CDR3 protein. This table has 650,000 to 950,000 distinct CDR3 sequences, roughly 44% appearing once. Material: blood. The receptor source for this set is a man aged 60 to 69 in good health.

The rearrangement links TRBV5-1 to TRBJ2-7; 8 nucleotides line up with TRBD1. Losses at the gene ends were 4 bases for V and 4 bases for J; bases not matched to a gene: 10. Germline V gene lookup returns CDR1 SGHRS and CDR2 YFSETQ. The CDR3 is 15 amino acids. The CDR3 DNA sequence: TGCGCCAGCAGCGCGGACGGGACAGGCCTTTACGAGCAGTACTTC. This encodes CASSADGTGLYEQYF.

This clonotype has at least ten counts. A much larger clone differs by one base, so this may be a read error. The V gene is TRBV4-3, the J gene TRBJ2-4, with 11 bases matching TRBD1. J was trimmed by 2 bases and V by 0 bases; bases with no gene match: 9. This CDR3 has 19 amino acids. Germline CDR1 and CDR2: LGHNA and YSLEER. CDR3 bases: TGCGCCAGCAGCCAAGACCCGGGACAGGGGGGAGGAACCAAAAACATTCAGTACTTC. Protein product: CASSQDPGQGGGTKNIQYF.

As concerns this clonotype: Sequence at one end of the junction differs from germline and may be a read error. The V and J genes are TRBV11-2 and TRBJ2-4; D gene ambiguous. TRBJ2-7 explains the end of the DNA better; the J call may be wrong. The CDR3 has 14 amino acids. The germline V gene encodes CDR1 SGHAT and CDR2 FQNNGV. In nucleotides, the CDR3 is TGTGCCGGCAGCTTATTACACAGCTCCTACGAGCAGTACTTC. It encodes CAGSLLHSSYEQYF.

The rearrangement uses TRBV2 and TRBJ2-7; a possible D gene is TRBD2 (6 bases). V was pared by 8 bases and J by 5 bases, with 16 bases between. This CDR3 contains 13 residues. Germline V gene lookup returns CDR1 SNHLY and CDR2 FYNNEI. CDR3 nucleotide sequence: TGTGCCAGCCGGGGGAGAGGAAACGACGAGCAGTACTTC. Residues: CASRGRGNDEQYF. Variable domain in full (rest from reference TRBV2 and TRBJ2-7): EPEVTQTPSHQVTQMGQEVILRCVPISNHLYFYWYRQILGQKVEFLVSFYNNEISEKSEIFDDQFSVERPDGSNFTLKIRSTKLEDSAMYFCASRGRGNDEQYFGPGTRLTVT.

This rearrangement joins TRBV7-2 to TRBJ1-6; tentative D call: TRBD1 (5 bases). Germline CDR1 and CDR2: SGHTA and FQGNSA. V lost 1 base, J lost 11 bases, and 9 bases lay in between. The CDR3 consists of 13 residues. The CDR3 protein is CASSLGGEAPLHF. The CDR3 DNA reads TGTGCCAGCAGCTTAGGGGGGGAGGCACCCCTCCACTTT.

The J gene is TRBJ2-7, the V gene TRBV7-8; 7 bases line up with TRBD2. The CDR3 has 17 residues. J gave up 12 bases and V 5 bases, and 25 bases lay outside the gene matches. Germline V gene lookup returns CDR1 SGHVS and CDR2 FQNEAQ. The CDR3 DNA reads as TGTGCCAGCAGCCGGTCTAGCGGACCTTTGGCCAAAAACATTCGGTACTTC. Amino acid sequence: CASSRSSGPLAKNIRYF.

The rearrangement uses TRBV4-1 and TRBJ2-1; D is perhaps TRBD2 (6 bases). V lost 4 bases to trimming and J lost 5 bases, with 18 bases between them. The CDR3 is made up of 16 amino acids. Germline-derived CDR1 and CDR2 are MGHRA and YSYEKL. CDR3 in DNA: TGCGCCAGCAGCCTACAAGGGACTCTCCGAGACAATGAGCAGTTCTTC. Its protein product is CASSLQGTLRDNEQFF.

The chain carries TRBV6-5 and TRBJ1-2; D not certain. Per the germline V gene, CDR1 is MNHEY and CDR2 is SVGAGI. V was shortened by 4 bases and J by 0 bases, with 9 bases between the two germline ends. The CDR3 covers 14 residues. As DNA, the CDR3 is TGTGCCAGCAGTTCTTCCAGAGCTAACTATGGCTACACCTTC. Translated: CASSSSRANYGYTF.

This clonotype appeared a single time. The rearrangement joins TRBV24-1 to TRBJ2-3, with 7 positions matching TRBD2. Germline CDR1 KGHDR, CDR2 SFDVKD. V dropped 9 bases and J dropped 3; count of bases not matched to a gene: 8. This CDR3 contains 14 residues. Here the CDR3 DNA reads TGTGCCACCGTCGGCGGGGGAAAAACAGATACGCAGTATTTT. Its translation: CATVGGGKTDTQYF.

The V gene is TRBV28, the J gene TRBJ2-5; D uncertain. The J call may be in error: the DNA end matches TRBJ2-7 better. The length of the CDR3 is 16 residues. Germline V CDR1 and CDR2: MDHEN, SYDVKM. Here the CDR3 DNA reads TGTGCCAGCAGTTTATTATCCTTCACGTCCGCCGACGAGCAGTACTTC. Encoded protein: CASSLLSFTSADEQYF.

The CDR3 region is CASSLVSGTLHF. The CDR3 DNA follows: TGTGCCAGCAGCTTAGTCAGTGGGACCCTCCACTTT. The chain recombines TRBV7-2 with TRBJ1-6; D uncertain. V was pared by 1 base and J by 14 bases, with 9 bases between. Germline values: CDR1 SGHTA, CDR2 FQGNSA. The CDR3 is 12 residues long.

The sample holds a few counts of this clonotype. V is TRBV7-6 and J is TRBJ2-5; D is uncertain. The CDR3 runs to 11 residues. V gave up 5 bases and J gave up 11 bases, with 12 bases separating them. Germline CDR1 and CDR2: SGHVS and FNYEAQ. This chain's CDR3 is CASSQGMEQYF. CDR3 nucleotide sequence: TGTGCCAGCAGCCAAGGGATGGAGCAGTACTTC. The variable domain in full, with the rest retrieved from reference TRBV7-6 and TRBJ2-5, is GAGVSQSPRYKVTKRGQDVALRCDPISGHVSLYWYRQALGQGPEFLTYFNYEAQQDKSGLPNDRFSAERPEGSISTLTIQRTEQRDSAMYRCASSQGMEQYFGPGTRLLVL.

The chain combines TRBV7-2 with TRBJ2-7; 11 nucleotides line up with TRBD2. The DNA end favors TRBJ2-5, so the J call may be wrong. This CDR3 has 14 amino acids. Looked up from germline, CDR1 is SGHTA and CDR2 is FQGNSA. The CDR3, as DNA: TGTGCCAGCAGCCCACTAGCGGGGGCTGAGACCCAGTACTTC. Encoded protein: CASSPLAGAETQYF.

The chain uses TRBV5-1 and TRBJ2-3; D gene ambiguous. Germline values: CDR1 SGHRS, CDR2 YFSETQ. The V gene lost 6 bases and the J gene lost 2 bases, with 13 bases spanning the gap. The CDR3 extends over 14 amino acids. The CDR3 loop reads CASNSGYTTDTQYF. The CDR3 DNA follows: TGCGCCAGCAACTCCGGATACACCACAGATACGCAGTATTTT.

As for this clonotype: The junction and the germline gene differ at one end; a read error may be behind it. This rearrangement joins TRBV29-1 to TRBJ1-2, with a tentative D call TRBD1 (5 bases). Looked up from germline, CDR1 is SQVTM and CDR2 is ANQGSEA. This CDR3 is 17 amino acids long. CDR3 sequence reads: CSVPHQGDSFANCGYTF. DNA for the CDR3: TGCAGCGTTCCCCATCAAGGAGACAGTTTCGCTAACTGTGGCTACACCTTC.

The table lists this clonotype with a few counts. The V gene is TRBV15, the J gene TRBJ2-1, with a tentative D call TRBD2 (7 bases). The V and J ends lost 0 bases and 0 bases respectively, with 12 bases between them. The CDR3 length is 17 residues. Per germline, CDR1 LNHNV and CDR2 YYDKDF (reference sequence). Here the CDR3 reads CATSRDVGGDSYNEQFF. CDR3 DNA sequence: TGTGCCACCAGCAGAGATGTAGGGGGGGACTCCTACAATGAGCAGTTCTTC.

The gene calls are TRBV7-2 and TRBJ1-5; perhaps TRBD1 as D (5 bases). This CDR3 is 15 amino acids long. V lost 4 bases and J lost 3, with 13 bases in between. Germline V gene sequence: CDR1 SGHTA, CDR2 FQGNSA. The DNA for the CDR3 is TGTGCCAGCAGCTCGGGACCGGGCTTCAATCAGCCCCAGCATTTT. Its translation: CASSSGPGFNQPQHF.

V is TRBV13 and J is TRBJ2-7; D is possibly TRBD2 (6 bases). Germline V gene data show CDR1 as PRHDT and CDR2 as FYEKMQ (reference sequence). V lost 0 bases and J lost 3, with 12 bases in between. CDR3 length equals 15 residues. The CDR3 bases are TGTGCCAGCAGCTTAGGCAGACTAGTAAGCTACGAGCAGTACTTC. This encodes CASSLGRLVSYEQYF.

The chain recombines TRBV7-9 with TRBJ2-7; D possibly corresponds to TRBD2 (5 bases). V was trimmed by 6 bases and J by 1 base, leaving 16 bases between them. Germline loops: CDR1 SEHNR, CDR2 FQNEAQ (reference sequence). The CDR3 is made up of 15 amino acids. The CDR3 sequence is CASRLTDGLSYEQYF. Written as DNA, the CDR3 is TGTGCCAGCAGGCTGACGGACGGACTTTCCTACGAGCAGTACTTC.

The CDR3 protein is CASSQRLAGYDEQYF. CDR3 nucleotide sequence: TGCGCCAGCAGCCAAAGGCTAGCGGGATATGACGAGCAGTACTTC. This chain joins TRBV4-1 and TRBJ2-4, with 9 bases fitting TRBD2. The J call could be wrong; TRBJ2-7 is a better fit for the DNA end. Germline CDR1 and CDR2: MGHRA and YSYEKL. The CDR3 has 15 amino acids.

The chain is built from TRBV12-3 or TRBV12-4 and TRBJ1-2, with D possibly matching TRBD1 (6 bases). The CDR3 has 14 residues. V lost 3 bases and J lost 0, with 8 bases in between. The CDR3: CASSFGGSNYGYTF. The DNA for the CDR3 is TGTGCCAGCAGTTTTGGGGGCTCTAACTATGGCTACACCTTC.

This clonotype appeared a few times. The CDR3 DNA sequence: TGCGCCAGCAGCCAAGATGGTACGGGTAACTATGGCTACACCTTC. It yields the protein CASSQDGTGNYGYTF. V gene TRBV4-3 combines with J gene TRBJ1-2, with D unclear. CDR3 length: 15 residues. Trimming stripped 0 bases from V and 1 base from J, with 9 bases between. CDR1 and CDR2 (germline): LGHNA, YSLEER.

This clonotype was counted once. The chain is built from TRBV5-1 and TRBJ2-3, with D possibly being TRBD1 (6 bases). This CDR3 region has 16 residues. Germline V CDR1 and CDR2: SGHRS, YFSETQ. Trimming shortened V by 4 bases and J by 4 bases, and 19 bases separated the two germline ends. The CDR3 DNA follows: TGCGCCAGCAGCATAAATACAGGGCTTTTGCCAGATACGCAGTATTTT. Its translation is CASSINTGLLPDTQYF.

The rearrangement joins TRBV5-1 to TRBJ2-1; D perhaps matches TRBD2 (5 bases). Per germline, CDR1 SGHRS and CDR2 YFSETQ. This CDR3 contains 16 residues. V was pared by 0 bases and J by 4 bases, with 14 bases between. This CDR3 is CASSLVLQEAYNEQFF. CDR3 nucleotides: TGCGCCAGCAGCTTGGTTTTGCAGGAGGCATACAATGAGCAGTTCTTC.

This chain links TRBV20-1 with TRBJ1-2, with D possibly matching TRBD1 (6 bases). Germline CDR1 and CDR2: DFQATT and SNEGSKA (reference sequence). V dropped 3 bases and J dropped 4 bases, with 15 bases sitting between them. There are 14 residues in the CDR3. The CDR3, as DNA: TGCAGTGCTAGGGGGATGGGGGGCATCTATGGCTACACCTTC. Amino acids: CSARGMGGIYGYTF.

The J gene is TRBJ2-4, the V gene TRBV7-2; TRBD1 or TRBD2 may be the D gene (5 bases each). The length of the CDR3 is 13 residues. The ends were cut back, 5 bases at V and 13 bases at J, with 18 bases in the middle. Germline values: CDR1 SGHTA, CDR2 FQGNSA. The CDR3 sequence: CASSRPGPWEQYF. As DNA, the CDR3 is TGTGCCAGCAGCCGACCGGGGCCTTGGGAGCAGTACTTC. Based on the CDR3 plus reference TRBV7-2 and TRBJ2-4, the full variable domain is GAGVSQSPSNKVTEKGKDVELRCDPISGHTALYWYRQSLGQGLEFLIYFQGNSAPDKSGLPSDRFSAERTGGSVSTLTIQRTQQEDSAVYLCASSRPGPWEQYFGAGTRLSVL.

The chain couples TRBV10-2 to TRBJ2-5, with D possibly called TRBD1 or TRBD2 (5 bases each). This CDR3 spans 15 amino acids. CDR1 is WSHSY and CDR2 is SAAADI in the germline V gene. V was trimmed by 4 bases and J by 2 bases, leaving 14 bases between them. The CDR3 reads CASSGRGETQETQYF. CDR3 coding DNA: TGCGCCAGCAGTGGCCGGGGCGAAACTCAAGAGACCCAGTACTTC.

This clonotype was counted only a few times. J is TRBJ1-5 and V is TRBV5-1; 7 positions agree with TRBD1. Germline V CDR1 and CDR2: SGHRS, YFSETQ. V dropped 3 bases and J dropped 2; count of bases not matched to a gene: 5. The CDR3 totals 15 residues. CDR3 loop: CASSWDGQGNQPQHF. CDR3 in DNA: TGCGCCAGCAGCTGGGACGGACAGGGCAATCAGCCCCAGCATTTT.

The chain uses TRBV20-1 and TRBJ1-1; TRBD1 might be the D (5 bases). This CDR3 is 15 amino acids long. Germline-derived CDR1 and CDR2 are DFQATT and SNEGSKA (reference sequence). Trimming left V 0 bases short and J 1 base short, with 12 bases between. The CDR3 is CSARDHRRTNTEAFF. The DNA of the CDR3 is TGCAGTGCTAGAGATCACAGGAGAACGAACACTGAAGCTTTCTTT.